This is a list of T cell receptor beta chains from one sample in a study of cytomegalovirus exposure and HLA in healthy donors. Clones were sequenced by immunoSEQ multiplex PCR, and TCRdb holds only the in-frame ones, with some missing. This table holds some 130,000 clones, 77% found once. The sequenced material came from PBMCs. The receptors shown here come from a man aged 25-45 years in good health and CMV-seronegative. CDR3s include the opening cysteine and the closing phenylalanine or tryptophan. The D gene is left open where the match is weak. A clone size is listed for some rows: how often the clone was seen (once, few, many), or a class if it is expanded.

DNA: TGTGCCTGGGGCCCCGGGGGGAACCAAGAGACCCAGTACTTC
CDR3: CAWGPGGNQETQYF
J: TRBJ2-5
V: TRBV30
size: NA
D: TRBD2

DNA: TGTGCCAGCAGTCCTAGCGGGAGCACCTACGAGCAGTACTTC
CDR3: CASSPSGSTYEQYF
J: TRBJ2-7
V: TRBV7-2
size: NA
D: TRBD2

DNA: TGCGCCAGCAGCTTGGGGACTACCCGGGCCGGGGAGCTGTTTTTT
CDR3: CASSLGTTRAGELFF
J: TRBJ2-2
V: TRBV5-1
size: NA
D: NA

DNA: TGTGCCAGCAGTTTATCATACGGGACAGTCGGCTATGGCTACACCTTC
CDR3: CASSLSYGTVGYGYTF
J: TRBJ1-2
V: TRBV28
size: NA
D: TRBD1

DNA: TGTGCCAGCAGTGATGGTGGGCCCGAGCAGTACTTC
CDR3: CASSDGGPEQYF
J: TRBJ2-7
V: TRBV6-1
size: once
D: NA

DNA: TGCGCCAGCAGCTTAATAGGCGGGGGTTTTAGCTCTGAAGCTTTCTTT
CDR3: CASSLIGGGFSSEAFF
J: TRBJ1-1
V: TRBV5-1
size: NA
D: NA

DNA: TGTGCCACCAGCAGAGATCTACAGGGCTCCGAGCAGTACTTC
CDR3: CATSRDLQGSEQYF
J: TRBJ2-7
V: TRBV15
size: NA
D: NA

DNA: TGCAGCGTTGGAAAGTCCTTGAGTAGCTCCTATAATTCACCCCTCCACTTT
CDR3: CSVGKSLSSSYNSPLHF
J: TRBJ1-6
V: TRBV29-1
size: NA
D: NA

DNA: TGTGCCAGCAGCAACACAGATACGCAGTATTTT
CDR3: CASSNTDTQYF
J: TRBJ2-3
V: TRBV6-1
size: few
D: NA

DNA: TGTGCCAGCAGCCAAGATAGTGTCCTAGCTAGCGGGACGAATACGCAGTATTTT
CDR3: CASSQDSVLASGTNTQYF
J: TRBJ2-3
V: TRBV4-2
size: NA
D: TRBD2

DNA: TGTGCCAGCAGTTTGCCCGGGAAACTGTTTTTT
CDR3: CASSLPGKLFF
J: TRBJ1-4
V: TRBV28
size: NA
D: NA

DNA: TGTGCCAGCAGTGTCGACAGGGGCGGAAAGGCTTTCTTT
CDR3: CASSVDRGGKAFF
J: TRBJ1-1
V: TRBV2
size: NA
D: TRBD1

DNA: TGTGCCAGCAGCTTTGAGGCGGGACCCTACAATGAGCAGTTCTTC
CDR3: CASSFEAGPYNEQFF
J: TRBJ2-1
V: TRBV7-3
size: NA
D: NA

DNA: TGCGCCAGCAGCTTTAGCCCAACTCGGTTAGGGAGTGAGCAGTTCTTC
CDR3: CASSFSPTRLGSEQFF
J: TRBJ2-1
V: TRBV5-1
size: NA
D: NA

DNA: TGTGCCAGCAGGCGACTAGCGGGAGACGATACGCAGTATTTT
CDR3: CASRRLAGDDTQYF
J: TRBJ2-3
V: TRBV2
size: NA
D: TRBD2

DNA: TGTGCCAGTAGTATAGGACTAGCGGGGGAGCAGTACTTC
CDR3: CASSIGLAGEQYF
J: TRBJ2-7
V: TRBV19
size: NA
D: TRBD2

DNA: TGTGCCAGCAGCTTGGCCTCTAGCGGGAGTTGGCCCTACAATGAGCAGTTCTTC
CDR3: CASSLASSGSWPYNEQFF
J: TRBJ2-1
V: TRBV5-4
size: NA
D: TRBD2

DNA: TGTGCCGGGGGACGTGGGCAATCGGGGGGCGAGCAGTACTTC
CDR3: CAGGRGQSGGEQYF
J: TRBJ2-7
V: TRBV28
size: NA
D: TRBD2

DNA: TGTGCCAGCAGCTTCGGACAGGGTACCTACGAGCAGTACTTC
CDR3: CASSFGQGTYEQYF
J: TRBJ2-7
V: TRBV6-6
size: NA
D: TRBD1

DNA: TGTGCCAGCTTAACCGGGACTAGCGGGTACAATGAGCAGTTCTTC
CDR3: CASLTGTSGYNEQFF
J: TRBJ2-1
V: TRBV6-6
size: few
D: TRBD2

DNA: TGTGCCAGCAGCTTACTAGCGGCGGGGGAGCTGTTTTTT
CDR3: CASSLLAAGELFF
J: TRBJ2-2
V: TRBV11-2
size: few
D: TRBD2

DNA: TGTGCCATCTCTTGGGGAGGAACTGAAGCTTTCTTT
CDR3: CAISWGGTEAFF
J: TRBJ1-1
V: TRBV6-1
size: NA
D: NA

DNA: TGTGCCACCAGCAGAGAACAGGGGGGGTCCTACAATGAGCAGTTCTTC
CDR3: CATSREQGGSYNEQFF
J: TRBJ2-1
V: TRBV15
size: NA
D: NA

DNA: TGCGCCAGCAGCTTGGCCGTTCGGGGTTATGGCTACACCTTC
CDR3: CASSLAVRGYGYTF
J: TRBJ1-2
V: TRBV5-1
size: NA
D: NA

DNA: TGCGCCAGCAGCCTGGGGACTAGCGGTACCGGGGAGCTGTTTTTT
CDR3: CASSLGTSGTGELFF
J: TRBJ2-2
V: TRBV5-1
size: NA
D: TRBD2

DNA: TGCGCCAGCAGCGCGGACAGGTCCTACGAGCAGTACTTC
CDR3: CASSADRSYEQYF
J: TRBJ2-7
V: TRBV5-1
size: NA
D: TRBD1

DNA: TGTGCCAGCAGCTTACGGCGGGATACGGAGACCCAGTACTTC
CDR3: CASSLRRDTETQYF
J: TRBJ2-5
V: TRBV11-2
size: NA
D: NA

DNA: TGTGCCAGTAGTACCGCCGGGACAGGGTCCTCCTACGAGCAGTACTTC
CDR3: CASSTAGTGSSYEQYF
J: TRBJ2-7
V: TRBV19
size: once
D: TRBD1

DNA: TGTGCCAGCAGCATTGGGACAGGGGAGACCCAGTACTTC
CDR3: CASSIGTGETQYF
J: TRBJ2-5
V: TRBV9
size: NA
D: TRBD1

DNA: TGTGCCTGGAATCGGGAGGGCGGACTAGCGAGGGAGGAGCAGTTCTTC
CDR3: CAWNREGGLAREEQFF
J: TRBJ2-1
V: TRBV30
size: NA
D: TRBD2

DNA: TGCGCCAGCAGCTTCCTAGCGGGAGAGGGCTCCTACGAGCAGTACTTC
CDR3: CASSFLAGEGSYEQYF
J: TRBJ2-7
V: TRBV5-1
size: once
D: TRBD2

DNA: TGTGCCAGCCAGCGACAGGGAGGTGAAAAACTGTTTTTT
CDR3: CASQRQGGEKLFF
J: TRBJ1-4
V: TRBV28
size: NA
D: TRBD1

DNA: TGTGCCAGCAGCACCCCAGGGCGAGAGACCCAGTACTTC
CDR3: CASSTPGRETQYF
J: TRBJ2-5
V: TRBV9
size: NA
D: NA

DNA: TGCGCCAGCAGCACCGGGACTAGCGGGAGAGGTAATGAGCAGTTCTTC
CDR3: CASSTGTSGRGNEQFF
J: TRBJ2-1
V: TRBV5-1
size: NA
D: TRBD2

DNA: TGCGCCAGCAGCCAAGGTTTTATCTCCGAGCAGTACTTC
CDR3: CASSQGFISEQYF
J: TRBJ2-7
V: TRBV4-1
size: NA
D: NA

DNA: TGCGCCAGCAGTTTAGGCCCCGAGACAGTGAACACTGAAGCTTTCTTT
CDR3: CASSLGPETVNTEAFF
J: TRBJ1-1
V: TRBV10-2
size: NA
D: NA

DNA: TGTGCCTGCAACGGGGAGGATTATAGCAATCAGCCCCAGCATTTT
CDR3: CACNGEDYSNQPQHF
J: TRBJ1-5
V: TRBV2
size: NA
D: NA

DNA: TGCGCCAGCAGTGCTAAGGGGTCAACTAATGAAAAACTGTTTTTT
CDR3: CASSAKGSTNEKLFF
J: TRBJ1-4
V: TRBV5-1
size: NA
D: NA

DNA: TGTGCCAGCAGTTTCGTAGCGGGAGGGCCCACCGAGCAGTACTTC
CDR3: CASSFVAGGPTEQYF
J: TRBJ2-7
V: TRBV28
size: NA
D: TRBD2

DNA: TGTGCCAGCAGTGTTGAGACTAGCGGCTACAATGAGCAGTTCTTC
CDR3: CASSVETSGYNEQFF
J: TRBJ2-1
V: TRBV6-1
size: NA
D: TRBD2

DNA: TGCGCCAGCACGGGACAGGGTGGCGCCGGGGAGCTGTTTTTT
CDR3: CASTGQGGAGELFF
J: TRBJ2-2
V: TRBV5-1
size: NA
D: TRBD1

DNA: TGTGCCAGCAGCTTGAGGGCGGCGGGTGGGCTCCCAGACTTC
CDR3: CASSLRAAGGLPDF
J: TRBJ2-5
V: TRBV5-4
size: once
D: NA

DNA: TGTGCCAGCACCTCTTCGGGACTAGCGATGGACGAGCAGTACTTC
CDR3: CASTSSGLAMDEQYF
J: TRBJ2-7
V: TRBV9
size: NA
D: TRBD2

DNA: TGTGCCAGCAGCATAGGACTAGCGGGAGGGGCGCGGGAGCAGTACTTC
CDR3: CASSIGLAGGAREQYF
J: TRBJ2-7
V: TRBV5-5
size: NA
D: TRBD2

DNA: TGTGCCACCAGCCCCCCGTCGGGAAGTTGGTACAATGAGCAGTTCTTC
CDR3: CATSPPSGSWYNEQFF
J: TRBJ2-1
V: TRBV15
size: NA
D: NA

DNA: TGTGCCAGCAGCTTGCACGGCCCGGGACTAGCGAACGAGCAGTACTTC
CDR3: CASSLHGPGLANEQYF
J: TRBJ2-7
V: TRBV5-5
size: once
D: TRBD2